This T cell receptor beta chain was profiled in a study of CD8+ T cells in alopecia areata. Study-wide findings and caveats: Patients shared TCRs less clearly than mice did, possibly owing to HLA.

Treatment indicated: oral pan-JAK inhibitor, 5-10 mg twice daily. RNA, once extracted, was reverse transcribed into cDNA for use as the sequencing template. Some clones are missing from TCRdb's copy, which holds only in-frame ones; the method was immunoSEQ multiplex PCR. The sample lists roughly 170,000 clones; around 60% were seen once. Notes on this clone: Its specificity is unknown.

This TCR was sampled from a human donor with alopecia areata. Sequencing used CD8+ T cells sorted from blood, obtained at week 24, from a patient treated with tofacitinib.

The CDR3 bases are TGTGCCAGCAGCCAGACAAGTAACTATGGCTACACCTTC. It codes for CASSQTSNYGYTF. This chain connects TRBV14 to TRBJ1-2; D not certain. The V end lost 3 bases, the J end lost 1 base, and 6 bases lay between the germline ends. CDR1 SGHDN and CDR2 FVKESK come from the germline V gene. This CDR3 is built from 13 residues.